This T cell receptor beta chain was observed in a study of blood T cells in healthy people across ages. Study-wide points: The recorded TCR beta diversity per million T cells decreased in a roughly linear manner with age. Unsorted PBMCs blocked a conclusive comparison of naive and antigen-experienced cells.

They isolated at least 7 million PBMCs from each sample. This CDR3 has 16 residues. Unmatched junction bases numbered 13, after V lost 4 bases and J lost 7 bases. CDR1 SGHRS and CDR2 YFSETQ come from the germline V gene. With a J-beta primer mix and a sample-barcoded 5' primer, a second PCR ran about 7 to 12 cycles. TCRdb processed the 5' RACE reads anew with MiXCR; each CDR3 protein has one entry. The sample includes 650,000 to 800,000 distinct CDR3 sequences, 44% of them seen just once. Worth noting for this clonotype: Its specificity is not known.

The TCR sequence derives from a man aged 55 to 70 in good health. V gene TRBV5-1 combines with J gene TRBJ2-7; 11 bases are shared with TRBD2. The sequencing input was blood. This CDR3 reads CASSATSGIADNEQYF. In DNA form, the CDR3 reads TGCGCCAGCAGCGCGACTAGCGGGATCGCTGACAATGAGCAGTACTTC.